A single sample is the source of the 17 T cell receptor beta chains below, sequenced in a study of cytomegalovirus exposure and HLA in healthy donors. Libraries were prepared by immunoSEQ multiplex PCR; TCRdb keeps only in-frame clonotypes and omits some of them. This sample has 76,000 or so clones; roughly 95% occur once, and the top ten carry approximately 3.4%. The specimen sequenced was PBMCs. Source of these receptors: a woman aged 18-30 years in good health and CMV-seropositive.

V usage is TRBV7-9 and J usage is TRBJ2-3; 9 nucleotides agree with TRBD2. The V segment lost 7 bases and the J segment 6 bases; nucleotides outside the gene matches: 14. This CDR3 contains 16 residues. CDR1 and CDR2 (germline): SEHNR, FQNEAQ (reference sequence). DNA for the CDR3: TGTGCCAGCACCCCCCGGGCTAGCGGGGCCGGGGATACGCAGTATTTT. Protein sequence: CASTPRASGAGDTQYF.

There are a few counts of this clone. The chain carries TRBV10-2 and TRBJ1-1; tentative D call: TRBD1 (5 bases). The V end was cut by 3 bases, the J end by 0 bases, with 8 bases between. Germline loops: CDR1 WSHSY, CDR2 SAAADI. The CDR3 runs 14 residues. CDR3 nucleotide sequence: TGCGCCAGCAGTGATGCGGGGGTGAACACTGAAGCTTTCTTT. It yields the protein CASSDAGVNTEAFF.

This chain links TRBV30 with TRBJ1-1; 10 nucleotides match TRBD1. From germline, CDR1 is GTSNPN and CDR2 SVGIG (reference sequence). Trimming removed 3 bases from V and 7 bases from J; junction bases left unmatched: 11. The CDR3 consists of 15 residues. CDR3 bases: TGTGCCTGGAGCCGGGGGGGGACAGGGGTCGGTGAAGCTTTCTTT. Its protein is CAWSRGGTGVGEAFF.

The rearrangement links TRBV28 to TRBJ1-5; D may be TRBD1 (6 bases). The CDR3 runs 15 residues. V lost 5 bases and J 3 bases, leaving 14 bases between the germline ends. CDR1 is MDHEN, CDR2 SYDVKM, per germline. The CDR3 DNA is TGTGCCAGCAGTCCAGGAACAGGGTTCAATCAGCCCCAGCATTTT. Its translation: CASSPGTGFNQPQHF.

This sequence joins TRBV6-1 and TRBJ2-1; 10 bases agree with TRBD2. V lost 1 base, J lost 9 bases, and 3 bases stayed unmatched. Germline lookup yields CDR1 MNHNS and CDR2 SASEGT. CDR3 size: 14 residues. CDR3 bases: TGTGCCAGCAGTGAAGATTTAGCGGGGGGTGAGCAGTTCTTC. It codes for CASSEDLAGGEQFF.

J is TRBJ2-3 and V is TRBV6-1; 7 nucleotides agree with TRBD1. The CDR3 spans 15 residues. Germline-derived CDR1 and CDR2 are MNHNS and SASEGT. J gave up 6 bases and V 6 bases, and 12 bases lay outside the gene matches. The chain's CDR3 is CASRPPGQARDTQYF. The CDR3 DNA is TGTGCCAGCAGGCCCCCTGGACAGGCCCGGGATACGCAGTATTTT.

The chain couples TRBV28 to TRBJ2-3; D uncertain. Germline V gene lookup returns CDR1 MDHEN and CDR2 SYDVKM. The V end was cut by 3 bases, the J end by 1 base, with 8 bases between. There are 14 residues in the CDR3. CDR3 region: CASSFYPRTDTQYF. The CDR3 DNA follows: TGTGCCAGCAGTTTCTACCCACGCACAGATACGCAGTATTTT.

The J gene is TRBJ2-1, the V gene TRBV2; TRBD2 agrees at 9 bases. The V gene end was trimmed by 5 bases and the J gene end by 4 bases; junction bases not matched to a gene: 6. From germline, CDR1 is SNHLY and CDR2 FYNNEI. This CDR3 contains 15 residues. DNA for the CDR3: TGTGCCAGCAGTTCTCTAGCGGGAATTTACAATGAGCAGTTCTTC. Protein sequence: CASSSLAGIYNEQFF. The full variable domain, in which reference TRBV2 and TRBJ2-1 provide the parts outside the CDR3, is EPEVTQTPSHQVTQMGQEVILRCVPISNHLYFYWYRQILGQKVEFLVSFYNNEISEKSEIFDDQFSVERPDGSNFTLKIRSTKLEDSAMYFCASSSLAGIYNEQFFGPGTRLTVL.

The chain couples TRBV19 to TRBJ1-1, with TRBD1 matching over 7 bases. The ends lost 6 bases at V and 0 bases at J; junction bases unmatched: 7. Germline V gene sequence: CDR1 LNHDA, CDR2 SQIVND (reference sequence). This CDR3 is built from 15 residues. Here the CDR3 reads CASSRDRDMNTEAFF. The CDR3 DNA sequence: TGTGCCAGTAGCCGGGACAGAGATATGAACACTGAAGCTTTCTTT.

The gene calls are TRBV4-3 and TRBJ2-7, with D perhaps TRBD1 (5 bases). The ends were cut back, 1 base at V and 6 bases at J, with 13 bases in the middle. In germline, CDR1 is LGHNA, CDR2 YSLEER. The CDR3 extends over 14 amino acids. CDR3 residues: CASSQGRVSTEQYF. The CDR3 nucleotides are TGCGCCAGCAGCCAAGGCAGGGTATCTACCGAGCAGTACTTC.

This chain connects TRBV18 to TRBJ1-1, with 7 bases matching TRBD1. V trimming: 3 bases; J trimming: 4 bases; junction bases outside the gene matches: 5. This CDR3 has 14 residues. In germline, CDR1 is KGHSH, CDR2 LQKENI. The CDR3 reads CASSPTGAGTEAFF. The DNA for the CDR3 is TGTGCCAGCTCACCCACAGGGGCGGGCACTGAAGCTTTCTTT.

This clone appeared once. For the CDR3, the DNA is TGTGCCAGCAGCCAACCGGGACAGGGGACGGGCACAGATACGCAGTATTTT. Translated, it gives CASSQPGQGTGTDTQYF. The chain links TRBV4-2 to TRBJ2-3, with 10 bases aligning to TRBD1. The CDR3 has 17 residues. Germline CDR1 reads LGHNA; CDR2 reads YNFKEQ. V shed 2 bases, J shed 1 base, and the junction held 6 bases outside the gene matches.

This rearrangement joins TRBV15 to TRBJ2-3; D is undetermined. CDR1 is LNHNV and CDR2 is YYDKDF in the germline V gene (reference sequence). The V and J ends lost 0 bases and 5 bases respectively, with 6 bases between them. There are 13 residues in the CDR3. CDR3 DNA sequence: TGTGCCACCAGCAGAGACTCGTTAGATACGCAGTATTTT. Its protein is CATSRDSLDTQYF.

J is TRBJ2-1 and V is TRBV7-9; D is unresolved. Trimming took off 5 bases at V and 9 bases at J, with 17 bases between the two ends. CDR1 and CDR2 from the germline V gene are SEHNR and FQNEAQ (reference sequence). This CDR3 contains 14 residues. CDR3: CASSPPAGAVEQFF. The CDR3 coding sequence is TGTGCCAGCAGCCCACCCGCTGGCGCGGTTGAGCAGTTCTTC.

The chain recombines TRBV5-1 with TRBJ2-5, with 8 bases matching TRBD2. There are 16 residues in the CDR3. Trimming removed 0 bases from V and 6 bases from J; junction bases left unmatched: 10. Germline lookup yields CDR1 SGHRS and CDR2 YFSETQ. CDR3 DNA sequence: TGCGCCAGCAGCTTGGTCGTTAGCGGGGTCGCCCAGACCCAGTACTTC. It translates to CASSLVVSGVAQTQYF.

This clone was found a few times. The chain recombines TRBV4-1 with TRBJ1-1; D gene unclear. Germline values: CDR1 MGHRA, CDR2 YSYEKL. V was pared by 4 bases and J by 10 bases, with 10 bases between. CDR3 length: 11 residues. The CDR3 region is CASSPGRIAFF. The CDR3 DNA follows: TGCGCCAGCAGCCCCGGGAGGATAGCTTTCTTT.

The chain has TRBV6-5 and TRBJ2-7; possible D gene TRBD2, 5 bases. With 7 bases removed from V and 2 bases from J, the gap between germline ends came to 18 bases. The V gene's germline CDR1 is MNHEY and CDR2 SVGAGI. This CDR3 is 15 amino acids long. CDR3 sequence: CASKDGRTRAYEQYF. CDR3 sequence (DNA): TGTGCCAGCAAAGATGGGCGAACTAGGGCCTACGAGCAGTACTTC.